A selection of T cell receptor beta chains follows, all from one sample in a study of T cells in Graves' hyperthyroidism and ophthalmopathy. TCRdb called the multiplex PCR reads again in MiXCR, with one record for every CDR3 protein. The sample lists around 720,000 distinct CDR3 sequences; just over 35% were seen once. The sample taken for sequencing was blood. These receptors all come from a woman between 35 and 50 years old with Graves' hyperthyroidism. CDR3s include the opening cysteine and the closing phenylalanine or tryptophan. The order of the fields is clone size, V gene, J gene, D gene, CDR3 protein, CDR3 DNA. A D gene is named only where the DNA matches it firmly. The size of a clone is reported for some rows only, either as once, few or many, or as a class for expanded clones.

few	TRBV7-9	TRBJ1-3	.	CASSFSGTKGNTIYF	TGTGCCAGCAGCTTCTCCGGGACAAAAGGAAACACCATATATTTT
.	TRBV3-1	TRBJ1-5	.	CASSQGVSWRDQPQHF	TGTGCCAGCAGCCAAGGAGTTTCTTGGCGAGATCAGCCCCAGCATTTT
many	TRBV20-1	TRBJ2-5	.	CSARGVGAETQYF	TGCAGTGCTAGAGGGGTGGGAGCGGAGACCCAGTACTTC
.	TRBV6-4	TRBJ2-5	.	CASRRSGRETQYF	TGTGCCAGCCGACGATCAGGGCGCGAGACCCAGTACTTC
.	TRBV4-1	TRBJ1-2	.	CASSQAIANYGYTF	TGCGCCAGCAGCCAGGCTATAGCTAACTATGGCTACACCTTC
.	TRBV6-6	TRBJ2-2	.	CASNDRGGVRSGELFF	TGTGCCAGCAACGATCGTGGAGGGGTCCGGTCCGGGGAGCTGTTTTTT
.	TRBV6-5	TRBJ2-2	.	CASSYSGGHNTGELFF	TGTGCCAGCAGTTACTCTGGGGGACATAACACCGGGGAGCTGTTTTTT
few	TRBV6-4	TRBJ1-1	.	CASRSTREDTEAFF	TGTGCCAGCCGTTCGACCAGGGAGGATACTGAAGCTTTCTTT
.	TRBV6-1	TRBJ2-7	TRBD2	CASSAIAGGHEQCF	TGTGCCAGCAGTGCCATAGCGGGAGGCCACGAGCAGTGCTTC
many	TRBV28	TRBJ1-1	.	CASTLEGQENTEAFF	TGTGCCAGCACCCTAGAGGGACAAGAGAACACTGAAGCTTTCTTT
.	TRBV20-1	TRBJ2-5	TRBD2	CSVRRLAGAQTQYF	TGCAGTGTTAGAAGACTAGCGGGAGCGCAGACCCAGTACTTC
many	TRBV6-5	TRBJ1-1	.	CASRGVGGAFF	TGTGCCAGCAGAGGGGTTGGAGGAGCTTTCTTT
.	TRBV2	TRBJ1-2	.	CASDDKGQTNYGYTF	TGTGCCAGCGACGATAAAGGTCAAACGAACTATGGCTACACCTTC
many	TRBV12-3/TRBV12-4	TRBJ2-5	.	CASTTTGLEETQYF	TGTGCCAGCACCACGACGGGGCTGGAAGAGACCCAGTACTTC
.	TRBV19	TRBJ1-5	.	CASSPIASGGEPQHF	TGTGCCAGCAGTCCCATAGCGTCGGGTGGTGAGCCCCAGCATTTT
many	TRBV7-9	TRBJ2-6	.	CASSQEGGKAGANVLTF	TGTGCCAGCAGCCAAGAAGGGGGTAAGGCTGGGGCCAACGTCCTGACTTTC
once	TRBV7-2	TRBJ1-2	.	CASSLGRGDYGYTF	TGTGCCAGCAGCTTAGGTAGGGGGGACTATGGCTACACCTTC
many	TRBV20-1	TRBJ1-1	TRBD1	CSAEGTAANTEAFF	TGCAGTGCAGAAGGGACAGCAGCGAACACTGAAGCTTTCTTT
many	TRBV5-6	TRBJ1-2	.	CASSPGPTVNGYTF	TGTGCCAGCAGCCCGGGACCTACGGTTAATGGCTACACCTTC
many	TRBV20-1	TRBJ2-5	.	CSARGRDQETQYF	TGCAGTGCTAGGGGGCGGGACCAAGAGACCCAGTACTTC
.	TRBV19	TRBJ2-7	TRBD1	CASSEDRGDEQYF	TGTGCCAGTAGTGAGGACAGGGGGGACGAGCAGTACTTC
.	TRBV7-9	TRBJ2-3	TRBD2	CASSAGLAAVDTQYF	TGTGCCAGCAGCGCCGGACTAGCGGCGGTAGATACGCAGTATTTT
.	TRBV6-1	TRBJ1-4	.	CASRAGVKEKLFF	TGTGCCAGCAGGGCAGGGGTAAAAGAAAAACTGTTTTTT
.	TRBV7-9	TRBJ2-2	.	CASSLTEITGELFF	TGTGCCAGCAGCTTAACGGAGATCACCGGGGAGCTGTTTTTT
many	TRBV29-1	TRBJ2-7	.	CSVAPQDTASYEQYF	TGCAGCGTGGCCCCCCAGGATACCGCTTCCTACGAGCAGTACTTC
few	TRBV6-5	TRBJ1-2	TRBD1	CASSYGQGLHYGYTF	TGTGCCAGCAGTTACGGACAGGGACTACACTATGGCTACACCTTC
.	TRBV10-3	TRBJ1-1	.	CANSPTITNTEAFF	TGTGCCAACAGCCCGACAATAACGAACACTGAAGCTTTCTTT
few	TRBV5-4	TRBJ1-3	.	CASSWGTSGNTIYF	TGTGCCAGCAGCTGGGGTACGTCAGGAAACACCATATATTTT
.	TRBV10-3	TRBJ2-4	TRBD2	CAISSSGDLRIPKNIQYF	TGTGCCATCAGCTCCAGCGGGGACCTAAGGATCCCAAAAAACATTCAGTACTTC
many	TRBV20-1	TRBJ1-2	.	CSARSRQEAVDYGYTF	TGCAGTGCTAGATCGAGACAGGAGGCTGTTGACTATGGCTACACCTTC
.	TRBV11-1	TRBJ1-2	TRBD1	CASSRQGQIYGYTF	TGTGCCAGCAGCCGACAGGGACAGATCTATGGCTACACCTTC
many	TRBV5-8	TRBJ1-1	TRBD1	CASSLAPGQGNTEAFF	TGTGCCAGCAGCTTGGCTCCAGGACAGGGGAACACTGAAGCTTTCTTT
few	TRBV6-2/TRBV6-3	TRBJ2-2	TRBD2	CASSYGVAGAGELFF	TGTGCCAGCAGTTATGGAGTAGCGGGAGCCGGGGAGCTGTTTTTT
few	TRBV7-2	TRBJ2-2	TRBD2	CASSLDRLAGAYGSGELFF	TGTGCCAGCAGCTTAGATAGACTAGCGGGAGCGTATGGTTCCGGGGAGCTGTTTTTT
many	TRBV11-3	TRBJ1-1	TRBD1	CASSPDRVRVKAFF	TGTGCCAGCAGCCCGGACAGGGTGAGGGTTAAAGCTTTCTTT
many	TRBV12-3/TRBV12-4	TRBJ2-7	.	CASSWDGRGEQYF	TGTGCCAGCAGTTGGGATGGACGCGGCGAGCAGTACTTC
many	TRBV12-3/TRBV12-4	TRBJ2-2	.	CASSLHPGELFF	TGTGCCAGCAGCCTCCATCCCGGGGAGCTGTTTTTT
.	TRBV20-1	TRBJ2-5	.	CSARGPLAKQETQYF	TGCAGTGCTAGAGGGCCCCTAGCGAAACAAGAGACCCAGTACTTC
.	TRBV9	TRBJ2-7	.	CASSGPTGEQCF	TGTGCCAGCAGCGGACCTACCGGTGAGCAGTGCTTC
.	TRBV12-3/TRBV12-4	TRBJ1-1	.	CASSFAVASEAFF	TGTGCCAGCAGTTTTGCGGTGGCCTCTGAAGCTTTCTTT
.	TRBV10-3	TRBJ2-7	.	CAIRQRQDGYEQYF	TGTGCCATCAGGCAGAGACAGGACGGGTACGAGCAGTACTTC
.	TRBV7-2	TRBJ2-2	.	CASSRIIQDRDTGELFF	TGCGCCAGCAGCCGGATAATACAGGATCGAGACACCGGGGAGCTGTTTTTT
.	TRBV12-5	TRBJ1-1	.	CASGFLLPNRTEAFF	TGTGCTAGTGGTTTCTTACTGCCCAATAGGACTGAAGCTTTCTTT
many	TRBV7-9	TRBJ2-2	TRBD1	CASSIWTGGPGELFF	TGTGCCAGCAGCATATGGACAGGGGGTCCCGGGGAGCTGTTTTTT
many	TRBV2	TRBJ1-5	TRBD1	CASSRQGVGNQPQHF	TGTGCCAGCAGTCGACAGGGGGTTGGCAATCAGCCCCAGCATTTT
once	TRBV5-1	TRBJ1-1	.	CASSHDGDTEAFF	TGCGCCAGCAGCCACGACGGGGACACTGAAGCTTTCTTT
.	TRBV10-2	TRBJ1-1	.	CASSALQTIGDTEAFF	TGCGCCAGCAGTGCCCTTCAAACCATTGGGGACACTGAAGCTTTCTTT
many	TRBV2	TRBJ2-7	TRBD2	CASSLLAGAYEQYF	TGTGCCAGCAGCCTACTAGCGGGAGCCTACGAGCAGTACTTC
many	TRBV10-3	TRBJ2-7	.	CAISAPWTAPRGNEQYF	TGTGCCATCAGTGCCCCATGGACAGCACCCCGAGGAAACGAGCAGTACTTC
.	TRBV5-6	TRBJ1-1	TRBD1	CASSLDRAKAFF	TGTGCCAGCAGTCTGGACAGGGCCAAAGCTTTCTTT
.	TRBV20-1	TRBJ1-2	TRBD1	CSARRRTGDNYGYTF	TGCAGTGCTAGGAGAAGGACAGGGGATAACTATGGCTACACCTTC
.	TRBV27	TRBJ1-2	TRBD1	CASSLEGTGGSGGYTF	TGTGCCAGCAGTTTAGAGGGGACAGGAGGCTCGGGGGGCTACACCTTC
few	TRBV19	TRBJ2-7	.	CASSKIDSSGDEQYF	TGTGCCAGTAGTAAAATCGACAGCTCCGGAGACGAGCAGTACTTC
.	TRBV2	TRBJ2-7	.	CASSERGNSSYEQYF	TGTGCCAGCAGTGAGAGGGGGAACAGCTCCTACGAGCAGTACTTC
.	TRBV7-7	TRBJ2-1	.	CASSLAVGRSYEQFF	TGTGCTAGCAGCTTAGCGGTTGGCAGATCCTACGAGCAGTTCTTC
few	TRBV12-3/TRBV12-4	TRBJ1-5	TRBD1	CASSIQGAEEGNQPQHF	TGTGCCAGCAGCATACAGGGGGCCGAGGAGGGCAATCAGCCCCAGCATTTT
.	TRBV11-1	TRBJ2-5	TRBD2	CASSPRGVLETQYF	TGTGCCAGCAGCCCCCGGGGGGTGTTAGAGACCCAGTACTTC
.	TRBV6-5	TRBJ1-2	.	CASSPTTKSGYTF	TGTGCCAGCAGTCCTACCACAAAGTCTGGCTACACCTTC
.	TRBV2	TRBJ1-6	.	CASGGGGPYSPLHF	TGTGCCAGCGGGGGGGGGGGCCCATATTCACCCCTCCACTTT